This TCR beta chain was captured by sequencing in a study of blood T cell repertoires in COVID-19 (dated by TCRdb to 2018 to 2020). For the wider study: Samples covering the acute and convalescent phases of COVID-19 were provided by collaborators in the United States, Italy and Spain. Where available, HLA class I and class II types were taken from metadata supplied by the sample provider and were not determined by assay-based typing. The samples were drawn from the first 160 participants of the ongoing ImmuneRACE study and from some 1,300 subjects provided by 6 global collaborators. The repertoires were released in a freely available public database intended as a resource for research on the immune response to SARS-CoV-2. The dataset comprised deeply sampled blood TCRbeta repertoires from subjects exposed to, actively infected with, or recovered from COVID-19. The prospective study material was composed of cDNA or gDNA derived from T cells, B-cell-depleted T cells, or PBMCs. A de-identified subject ID, COVID-19 status, age in years and sex were almost always included in the sample metadata.

Cut back by 5 bases and 0 bases, the V and J ends lie 8 bases apart. The CDR3, cysteine through phenylalanine, is 15 amino acids long. Of the read, only the CDR3 DNA is kept; its 45 bases are in frame from base 1. The CDR1 and CDR2 encoded by the germline V gene are MDHEN and SYDVKM. Concerning this clone: There is no known antigen for this receptor. The input lacks base qualities; no much larger clone sits a single base away.

TCRbeta CDR3 regions were amplified from genomic DNA using the immunoSEQ Assay, a bias-controlled multiplex PCR. The paper's processing steps were these. Nucleated cell counts per sample were estimated from amplification of reference gene primers within the assay. Sequence reads were collapsed and filtered to measure the absolute abundance of every unique TCRbeta CDR3 rearrangement. For each sample, productive Simpson clonality was calculated as the square root of Simpson's diversity index across productive rearrangements. The table was pulled from immuneACCESS by TCRdb, which kept in-frame rearrangements only. Such tables lose some clones; where checked, under half of the loss comes from unresolved V genes, and the rest has no known cause. V, J and clone size were drawn from that table, and D and trimming were deduced from the DNA. In all, the sample holds about 220,000 clones, and roughly 84% of those were seen once. Jointly, the top ten make up less than 7% of the sample.

What the research found in general, with its limitations: The quantity of clinical and demographic metadata differed by source and by participant and was supplied without curation.

In the prospective study, participants were roughly 18 to 95 years old, resided in about 25 geographic areas of the United States, and were enrolled through a virtual design. In the prospective study, cohorts were assigned on the basis of participant-reported clinical history obtained from a screening survey and a study questionnaire. Recovered participants in ImmuneRACE Cohort 3 were defined as having two consecutive negative NP/OP PCR tests, clearance from a healthcare professional, or resolution of symptoms. In the prospective study, whole blood, serum and a nasopharyngeal or oropharyngeal swab were collected from each participant by mobile phlebotomists. Prospective study participants could optionally give additional blood draws and questionnaires over an approximately two-month period. Prospective study blood samples were shipped either frozen or at room temperature before DNA extraction.

Sequenced sample: PBMCs or T cells enriched from blood (not recorded which). The TCR originated in a middle-aged woman who had recovered from COVID-19. The sequence is built from TRBV28 and TRBJ2-6; the D segment cannot be called with confidence. The nucleotide sequence reads TGTGCCAGCAGTCCCGACACCTCTGGGGCCAACGTCCTGACTTTC. Protein translation: CASSPDTSGANVLTF. The full variable domain, completed from the reference TRBV28 and TRBJ2-6 proteins outside the CDR3, reads DVKVTQSSRYLVKRTGEKVFLECVQDMDHENMFWYRQDPGLGLRLIYFSYDVKMKEKGDIPEGYSVSREKKERFSLILESASTNQTSMYLCASSPDTSGANVLTFGAGSRLTVL.